These 25 T cell receptor beta chains originate from one sample sequenced in a study of monozygotic twins with inflammatory bowel disease. TCRdb re-called the 5' RACE reads, yielding one record per CDR3 amino acid sequence without DNA. This listing includes about 450,000 distinct CDR3 sequences. Sequenced sample: blood. The receptors shown here come from a human donor with ulcerative colitis or Crohn's disease, or a healthy co-twin of an affected twin (not recorded which).

The rearrangement uses TRBV20-1 and TRBJ2-6; the TRBD1 assignment by TCRdb is unverifiable without DNA. Germline V lookup: CDR1 DFQATT, CDR2 SNEGSKA (reference sequence). The CDR3 is 16 residues long. The CDR3 sequence is CSVGSGALSGANVLTF.

V and J are TRBV5-1 and TRBJ2-1. The CDR3 has 14 residues. Germline V gene sequence: CDR1 SGHRS, CDR2 YFSETQ. CDR3 amino acids: CASSLGFGQGEQFF.

This rearrangement joins TRBV30 to TRBJ1-1. The CDR3 runs 13 residues. Per germline, CDR1 GTSNPN and CDR2 SVGIG (reference sequence). CDR3 protein: CARSYGVNTEAFF.

The chain is built from TRBV7-2 and TRBJ2-3. CDR3 length: 16 residues. Germline-derived CDR1 and CDR2 are SGHTA and FQGNSA. CDR3 sequence reads: CASSPRSGAGTDTQYF.

The rearrangement uses TRBV7-2 and TRBJ2-3; the TCRdb call, TRBD1, lacks DNA for checking. Germline values: CDR1 SGHTA, CDR2 FQGNSA. The CDR3 totals 16 residues. CDR3 residues: CASSLVAGVSTDTQYF.

This CDR3 reads CASSLQGGAGELFF. This chain joins TRBV4-1 and TRBJ2-2; TCRdb returns TRBD1, unconfirmable since there is no DNA. The CDR3 is 14 amino acids. In germline, CDR1 is MGHRA, CDR2 YSYEKL.

The V and J genes are TRBV27 and TRBJ2-3; TCRdb calls TRBD1, which cannot be checked without DNA. Germline V lookup: CDR1 MNHEY, CDR2 SMNVEV (reference sequence). The CDR3 totals 16 residues. CDR3 region: CASSLSGTVFADTQYF.

The chain has TRBV25-1 and TRBJ2-3; TCRdb names TRBD2, which stays unverified in the absence of DNA. Germline V gene sequence: CDR1 MGHDK, CDR2 SYGVNS. The CDR3 is 14 residues long. The CDR3: CASSEEGWTDTQYF.

The gene calls are TRBV27 and TRBJ2-3; TCRdb's D call, TRBD1, is unchecked because there is no DNA. The CDR3 loop spans 15 amino acids. Germline lookup yields CDR1 MNHEY and CDR2 SMNVEV (reference sequence). The CDR3 loop reads CASSPLGAPTDTQYF.

V is TRBV7-2 and J is TRBJ2-2; TCRdb designates TRBD2, a call that cannot be tested without DNA. Germline CDR1 and CDR2: SGHTA and FQGNSA. CDR3 length: 17 amino acids. CDR3 protein: CASSFGTSVTFTGELFF.

The J gene is TRBJ2-1, the V gene TRBV20-1; the D call from TCRdb, TRBD1, cannot be confirmed without DNA. Germline V gene data show CDR1 as DFQATT and CDR2 as SNEGSKA (reference sequence). The CDR3 extends over 14 amino acids. The CDR3 protein is CSARKGTPSDEQFF.

The chain recombines TRBV10-3 with TRBJ2-1; checking the TCRdb D call of TRBD2 is not possible without DNA. CDR1 and CDR2 (germline): ENHRY, SYGVKD. The CDR3 length is 18 residues. CDR3 region: CAISGGTSGGPVYNEQFF.

The chain recombines TRBV20-1 with TRBJ1-4; with no DNA, the TCRdb D assignment of TRBD1 cannot be verified. Per germline, CDR1 DFQATT and CDR2 SNEGSKA (reference sequence). There are 14 residues in the CDR3. This chain's CDR3 is CSASRGGGGEKLFF.

J is TRBJ2-3 and V is TRBV7-3. The germline V gene encodes CDR1 SGHTA and CDR2 FQGTGA. The CDR3 spans 14 residues. The CDR3 sequence: CASSLTSDLDTQYF.

The chain uses TRBV7-6 and TRBJ2-1. The germline CDR1 and CDR2 sequences are SGHVS and FNYEAQ. The CDR3 is 15 residues long. The CDR3 loop is CASSSGLNTYNEQFF.

J is TRBJ2-1 and V is TRBV5-4; TCRdb gives TRBD1 as the D gene, but with no DNA this cannot be confirmed. This CDR3 is 15 amino acids long. Germline V gene data show CDR1 as SGHNT and CDR2 as YYREEE (reference sequence). This CDR3 reads CASSFYDKGYNEQFF.

This chain links TRBV7-2 with TRBJ1-5. Germline CDR1 is SGHTA and CDR2 is FQGNSA. The CDR3 is made up of 14 amino acids. This CDR3 is CASSLETGGQPQHF.

V usage is TRBV6-2 or TRBV6-3 and J usage is TRBJ2-1; TCRdb indicates TRBD2, and absent DNA this call remains unverified. CDR1 MNHEY and CDR2 SVGEGT come from the germline V gene. The CDR3 consists of 15 residues. The CDR3 sequence is CASSSLKREEDEQFF.

The chain recombines TRBV6-5 with TRBJ2-3; the D gene TCRdb calls, TRBD2, cannot be checked with no DNA. The CDR3 is 16 amino acids. Germline V gives CDR1 MNHEY, CDR2 SVGAGI. CDR3 protein: CASSYQGLAESDTQYF.

J is TRBJ1-3 and V is TRBV2; TCRdb returns TRBD1, unconfirmable since there is no DNA. Germline loops: CDR1 SNHLY, CDR2 FYNNEI. This CDR3 is built from 16 residues. The CDR3: CASIVMFDRIGNTIYF.

This chain uses TRBV28 with TRBJ2-2. CDR3 length: 15 residues. Germline assignment: CDR1 MDHEN and CDR2 SYDVKM. CDR3 loop: CASSYGKVWSGELFF.

The V gene is TRBV7-2, the J gene TRBJ1-1. This CDR3 comprises 12 residues. Germline-derived CDR1 and CDR2 are SGHTA and FQGNSA. This CDR3 reads CASSSRITEAFF.

V gene TRBV6-6 combines with J gene TRBJ1-5; TCRdb selects TRBD1, and the lack of DNA leaves this call unchecked. CDR3 length: 13 amino acids. Germline V CDR1 and CDR2: MNHNY, SVGAGI (reference sequence). The CDR3 here is CASVRESNQPQHF.

The V call is TRBV5-1, the J call TRBJ2-1. The CDR3 contains 15 residues. The germline gives CDR1 SGHRS, CDR2 YFSETQ. CDR3 sequence: CASSLVAVGYNEQFF.

This chain joins TRBV5-5 and TRBJ2-7; TCRdb returns TRBD1, unconfirmable since there is no DNA. This CDR3 contains 14 residues. Germline assignment: CDR1 SGHKS and CDR2 YYEKEE (reference sequence). CDR3 sequence: CASSLDLRGGEQYF.